Sequencing of this T cell receptor (beta chain) was carried out in a study of a mutant IDH1 vaccine in newly diagnosed glioma. As for the study in general: Treated patients had a mean age of approximately 40 years and a roughly 60% male, approximately 38% female split. Most patients had received both radiotherapy and temozolomide, the prior options being radiotherapy, temozolomide, or both.

As for time point: baseline, week 1 (first vaccination visit). Treatment here: pre-vaccination baseline after standard-of-care therapy. The donors' diagnosis was new WHO grade 3 or 4 astrocytoma that was IDH1-mutant and ATRX-lost. The method was immunoSEQ multiplex PCR; TCRdb's version includes in-frame clones alone and lacks a portion of them. Of over 55,000 clones listed, around four fifths are singletons. The trim removed 7 bases at V and 3 bases at J, leaving 8 bases unmatched. This CDR3 is 14 amino acids long. Per germline, CDR1 SGHDT and CDR2 YYEEEE. The sequence derives from a young woman with glioma. Some clones in this sample may be carry-over from other donors' samples. Source: peripheral blood mononuclear cells (PBMCs), taken from a glioma patient treated with radiotherapy, temozolomide or both. The V call is TRBV5-6, the J call TRBJ2-7; 9 bases match TRBD2. CDR3 in amino acids: CASVRLAGIYEQYF. CDR3 nucleotides: TGTGCCAGCGTCAGGCTAGCGGGGATCTACGAGCAGTACTTC.